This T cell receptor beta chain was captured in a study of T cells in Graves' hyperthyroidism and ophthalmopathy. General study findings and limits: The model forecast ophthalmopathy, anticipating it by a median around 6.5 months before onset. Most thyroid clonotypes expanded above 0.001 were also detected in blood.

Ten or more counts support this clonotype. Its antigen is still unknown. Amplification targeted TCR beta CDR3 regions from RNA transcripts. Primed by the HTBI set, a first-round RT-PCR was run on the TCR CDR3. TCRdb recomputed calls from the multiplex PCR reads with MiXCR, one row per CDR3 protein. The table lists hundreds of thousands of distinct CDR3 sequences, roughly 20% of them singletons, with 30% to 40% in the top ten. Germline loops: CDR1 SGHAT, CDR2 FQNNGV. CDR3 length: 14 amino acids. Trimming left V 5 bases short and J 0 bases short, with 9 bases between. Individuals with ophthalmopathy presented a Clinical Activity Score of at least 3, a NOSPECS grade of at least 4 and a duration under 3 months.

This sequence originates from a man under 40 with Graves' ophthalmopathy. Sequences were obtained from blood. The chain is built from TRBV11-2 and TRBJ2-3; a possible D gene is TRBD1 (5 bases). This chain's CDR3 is CASSQGRSTDTQYF. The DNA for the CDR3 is TGTGCCAGCAGCCAGGGCAGAAGCACAGATACGCAGTATTTT.